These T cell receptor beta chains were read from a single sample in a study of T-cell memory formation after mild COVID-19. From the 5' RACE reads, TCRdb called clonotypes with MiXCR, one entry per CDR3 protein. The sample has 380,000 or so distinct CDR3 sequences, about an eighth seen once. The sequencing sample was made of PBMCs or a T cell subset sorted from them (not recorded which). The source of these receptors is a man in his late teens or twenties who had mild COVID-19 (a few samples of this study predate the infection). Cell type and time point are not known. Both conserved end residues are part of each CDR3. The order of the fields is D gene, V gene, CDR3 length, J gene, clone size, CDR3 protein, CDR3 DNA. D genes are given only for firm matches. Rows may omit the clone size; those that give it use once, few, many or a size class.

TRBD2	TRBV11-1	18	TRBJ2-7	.	CASSPGLPSAGGAYEQYF	TGTGCCAGCAGCCCCGGACTTCCCTCGGCGGGGGGGGCTTACGAGCAGTACTTC
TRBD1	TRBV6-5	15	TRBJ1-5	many	CASSYRGTGGQPQHF	TGTGCCAGCAGTTACAGGGGGACAGGTGGGCAGCCCCAGCATTTT
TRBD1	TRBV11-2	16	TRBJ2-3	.	CASSSTYGTATDTQYF	TGTGCCAGCAGCTCAACCTACGGGACAGCGACAGATACGCAGTATTTT
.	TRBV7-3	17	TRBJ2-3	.	CASSPRMDLAKADTQYF	TGTGCCAGCAGCCCTCGGATGGATCTAGCGAAGGCAGATACGCAGTATTTT
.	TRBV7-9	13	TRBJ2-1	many	CASSPPGYNEQFF	TGTGCCAGCAGCCCGCCAGGATACAATGAGCAGTTCTTC
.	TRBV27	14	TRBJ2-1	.	CASMRDNSYNEQFF	TGTGCCAGCATGCGGGACAACTCCTACAATGAGCAGTTCTTC
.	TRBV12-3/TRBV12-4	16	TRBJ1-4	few	CASSLRFQGYNEKLFF	TGTGCCAGCAGTTTACGGTTCCAAGGTTATAATGAAAAACTGTTTTTT
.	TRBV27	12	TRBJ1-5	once	CASSFHNQPQHF	TGTGCCAGCAGTTTCCACAATCAGCCCCAGCATTTT
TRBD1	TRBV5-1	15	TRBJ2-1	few	CASSLVQGAVNEQFF	TGCGCCAGCAGCTTGGTCCAGGGGGCGGTCAATGAGCAGTTCTTC
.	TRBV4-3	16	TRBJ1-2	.	CASSQERRANIYGYTF	TGCGCCAGCAGCCAAGAACGCAGGGCAAACATCTATGGCTACACCTTC
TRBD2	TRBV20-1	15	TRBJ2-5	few	CSARMAGGRGETQYF	TGCAGTGCTAGAATGGCGGGGGGCCGAGGGGAGACCCAGTACTTC
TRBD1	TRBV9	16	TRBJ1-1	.	CASSPRQGVGNTEAFF	TGTGCCAGCAGCCCGAGACAGGGGGTAGGTAACACTGAAGCTTTCTTT
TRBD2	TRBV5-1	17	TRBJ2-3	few	CASSSSSGGYSTDTQYF	TGCGCCAGCAGCTCTTCTAGCGGGGGTTATTCCACAGATACGCAGTATTTT
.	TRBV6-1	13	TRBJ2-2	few	CATLRVVPGELFF	TGTGCCACGTTGAGGGTAGTTCCCGGGGAGCTGTTTTTT
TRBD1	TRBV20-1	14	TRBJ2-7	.	CSARGEPGGVEQYF	TGCAGTGCTAGAGGGGAACCAGGGGGCGTCGAGCAGTACTTC
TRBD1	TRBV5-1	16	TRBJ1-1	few	CASSLEGTGGNTEAFF	TGCGCCAGCAGCTTGGAGGGAACAGGGGGGAACACTGAAGCTTTCTTT
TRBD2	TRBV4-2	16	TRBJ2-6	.	CASSLGRGAGANVLTF	TGTGCCAGCAGCCTCGGGAGGGGGGCTGGGGCCAACGTCCTGACTTTC
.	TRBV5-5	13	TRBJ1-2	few	CASSLQTDYGYTF	TGTGCCAGCAGCCTCCAGACAGACTATGGCTACACCTTC
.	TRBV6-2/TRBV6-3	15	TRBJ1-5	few	CASKFVRLGDQPQHF	TGTGCCAGCAAGTTTGTCCGCTTGGGTGATCAGCCCCAGCATTTT
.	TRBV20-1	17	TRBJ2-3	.	CSARAILPGKTTDTQYF	TGCAGTGCTAGAGCCATTCTACCGGGGAAAACCACAGATACGCAGTATTTT